This entry lists 19 T cell receptor beta chains sequenced from one sample in a study of T cells in Graves' hyperthyroidism and ophthalmopathy. Researchers amplified the TCR beta CDR3 regions from RNA transcripts. During a first-round RT-PCR of the TCR CDR3, the HTBI primer set was used. A single record per CDR3 protein comes from TCRdb applying MiXCR to the multiplex PCR reads. The sample records 160,000 or so distinct CDR3 sequences, over 8% being singletons. The material sequenced was blood. The receptors were gathered from a woman aged 18-29 years with Graves' hyperthyroidism that later progressed to Graves' ophthalmopathy.

In nucleotides, the CDR3 is TGTGCCAGCAGCTTAACTTTCTACGAGCAGTACTTC. It yields the protein CASSLTFYEQYF. V and J are TRBV7-2 and TRBJ2-7; D call uncertain. The CDR3 spans 12 residues. V gave up 2 bases and J gave up 3 bases, with 5 bases separating them. CDR1 is SGHTA and CDR2 is FQGNSA in the germline V gene. The full variable domain, completed using reference TRBV7-2 and TRBJ2-7, is GAGVSQSPSNKVTEKGKDVELRCDPISGHTALYWYRQSLGQGLEFLIYFQGNSAPDKSGLPSDRFSAERTGGSVSTLTIQRTQQEDSAVYLCASSLTFYEQYFGPGTRLTVT.

This clonotype was recorded many times. This chain joins TRBV15 and TRBJ2-7; no definite D call. Trimming took 1 base from V and 5 from J, leaving 12 bases between them. The CDR3 sequence is 14 residues long. Germline values: CDR1 LNHNV, CDR2 YYDKDF (reference sequence). CDR3 in amino acids: CATSRGQEVDEQYF. The CDR3 DNA reads as TGTGCCACCAGCAGAGGTCAAGAGGTGGACGAGCAGTACTTC.

This clonotype was detected only a few times. CDR3 sequence reads: CASSPEPNLEAFF. The CDR3 bases are TGCGCCAGCAGCCCTGAACCCAACCTTGAAGCTTTCTTT. The chain combines TRBV4-1 with TRBJ1-1; the D is unclear. V was pared by 4 bases and J by 7 bases, with 13 bases between. The germline gives CDR1 MGHRA, CDR2 YSYEKL. This CDR3 region has 13 residues.

This clonotype was counted a few times. This chain links TRBV30 with TRBJ1-6, with 9 bases fitting TRBD1. From germline, CDR1 is GTSNPN and CDR2 SVGIG (reference sequence). The CDR3 length is 17 residues. J gave up 3 bases and V 2 bases, and 8 bases lay outside the gene matches. The CDR3, as DNA: TGTGCCTGGAGTCTTGCCGGGACAGGGCTCTATAATTCACCCCTCCACTTT. Translating gives CAWSLAGTGLYNSPLHF.

This sequence joins TRBV9 and TRBJ2-3; TRBD2 aligns across 16 bases. The trim removed 3 bases at V and 2 bases at J, leaving 9 bases unmatched. Germline V gives CDR1 SGDLS, CDR2 YYNGEE. The CDR3 extends over 19 amino acids. DNA for the CDR3: TGTGCCAGCAGCGGACATGGGACTAGCGGGGGGGACTCCACAGATACGCAGTATTTT. This encodes CASSGHGTSGGDSTDTQYF.

The table lists this clonotype with many counts. The rearrangement joins TRBV7-8 to TRBJ2-7; TRBD2 might be the D (6 bases). The CDR3 sequence is 15 residues long. Per germline, CDR1 SGHVS and CDR2 FQNEAQ. Trimming took 1 base from V and 4 from J, leaving 14 bases between them. The CDR3 DNA reads TGTGCCAGCAGCTTAGGGAGGGTTACATCATACGAGCAGTACTTC. This encodes CASSLGRVTSYEQYF.

This clonotype has at least ten counts. V and J are TRBV2 and TRBJ1-1, with unresolved D. The CDR3 has 15 amino acids. V dropped 8 bases and J dropped 1 base, with 17 bases sitting between them. Germline CDR1 and CDR2: SNHLY and FYNNEI. The CDR3 nucleotides read TGTGCCAGCGATTCTTTTTCCGTGGGGAACACTGAAGCTTTCTTT. Protein: CASDSFSVGNTEAFF. Drawing the rest from reference TRBV2 and TRBJ1-1, the complete variable domain is EPEVTQTPSHQVTQMGQEVILRCVPISNHLYFYWYRQILGQKVEFLVSFYNNEISEKSEIFDDQFSVERPDGSNFTLKIRSTKLEDSAMYFCASDSFSVGNTEAFFGQGTRLTVV.

At least ten counts were recorded for this clonotype. J is TRBJ2-1 and V is TRBV11-2; D is possibly TRBD2 (5 bases). Germline V gives CDR1 SGHAT, CDR2 FQNNGV. V dropped 8 bases and J dropped 8 bases, with 16 bases sitting between them. CDR3 length: 13 amino acids. The CDR3 protein is CASGLRVGDEQFF. Here the CDR3 DNA reads TGTGCCAGCGGACTGAGGGTGGGCGATGAGCAGTTCTTC.

This clonotype was detected ten times or more. The genes are TRBV30 and TRBJ2-7, with D perhaps being TRBD1 or TRBD2 (5 bases each). The CDR3 totals 16 residues. The V gene lost 2 bases and the J gene lost 1 base, with 18 bases spanning the gap. The germline gives CDR1 GTSNPN, CDR2 SVGIG (reference sequence). The CDR3 is CAWSPFGDLSSYEQYF. Here the CDR3 DNA reads TGTGCCTGGAGTCCGTTCGGGGACCTATCGTCCTACGAGCAGTACTTC.

This clonotype was found a few times. This chain connects TRBV4-1 to TRBJ1-1; D is undetermined. Germline values: CDR1 MGHRA, CDR2 YSYEKL. The CDR3 spans 15 residues. The ends were cut back, 2 bases at V and 1 base at J, with 11 bases in the middle. DNA for the CDR3: TGCGCCAGCAGCCAACCTTGGACGGGGAACACTGAAGCTTTCTTT. The encoded protein is CASSQPWTGNTEAFF.

The rearrangement links TRBV20-1 to TRBJ1-2, with D hard to call. CDR3 size: 11 residues. The V gene lost 5 bases and the J gene lost 6 bases, with 10 bases spanning the gap. Germline lookup yields CDR1 DFQATT and CDR2 SNEGSKA (reference sequence). The DNA for the CDR3 is TGCAGTGCTCCTGGGAACGATGGCTACACCTTC. It encodes CSAPGNDGYTF.

This clonotype came up many times. The V gene is TRBV6-1, the J gene TRBJ1-2; D perhaps matches TRBD1 (6 bases). Germline V gene lookup returns CDR1 MNHNS and CDR2 SASEGT. V was clipped by 6 bases and J by 4 bases, with 12 bases between them. This CDR3 region has 13 residues. The DNA for the CDR3 is TGTGCCAGCAGACCGGACAGACTCTATGGCTACACCTTC. It yields the protein CASRPDRLYGYTF.

The sample holds many counts of this clonotype. The rearrangement joins TRBV9 to TRBJ2-1; 9 bases align to TRBD1. The ends lost 0 bases at V and 9 bases at J; junction bases unmatched: 7. The germline V gene has CDR1 SGDLS and CDR2 YYNGEE. The CDR3 sequence is 15 residues long. The CDR3 nucleotides read TGTGCCAGCAGCGTAGAGGGACAGGGAGGCTTTGAGCAGTTCTTC. It encodes CASSVEGQGGFEQFF.

This clonotype has ten or more counts. V is TRBV28 and J is TRBJ1-5; 8 bases agree with TRBD1. Per the germline V gene, CDR1 is MDHEN and CDR2 is SYDVKM. The CDR3 has 16 amino acids. Trimming cost V 2 bases and J 0 bases; bases outside gene matches: 3. The CDR3 nucleotides are TGTGCCAGCAGTTTACAGGGGGCGTATAGCAATCAGCCCCAGCATTTT. This sequence encodes CASSLQGAYSNQPQHF.

This clonotype was seen many times. The chain combines TRBV20-1 with TRBJ1-1; D call uncertain. Between the trimmed V and J ends, which lost 0 bases and 1 base, there was a span of 9 bases. Germline V gene sequence: CDR1 DFQATT, CDR2 SNEGSKA (reference sequence). The CDR3 loop spans 14 amino acids. The CDR3 DNA follows: TGCAGTGCTAGAGATCCCTATACGAACACTGAAGCTTTCTTT. Amino acids: CSARDPYTNTEAFF.

This clonotype has a count of ten or more. The chain is built from TRBV19 and TRBJ2-1; 9 bases agree with TRBD2. V lost 4 bases, J lost 4 bases, and 5 bases stayed unmatched. The CDR3 runs 15 residues. In germline, CDR1 is LNHDA, CDR2 SQIVND (reference sequence). CDR3: CASSTASGEYNEQFF. In DNA form, the CDR3 reads TGTGCCAGTAGTACCGCTAGCGGGGAGTACAATGAGCAGTTCTTC.

This clonotype was detected many times. The rearrangement joins TRBV25-1 to TRBJ1-2; D gene ambiguous. V gave up 2 bases and J gave up 4 bases, with 8 bases separating them. This CDR3 region has 13 residues. Germline assignment: CDR1 MGHDK and CDR2 SYGVNS. The CDR3 reads CASSEQVSYGYTF. In DNA, the CDR3 is TGTGCCAGCAGTGAACAGGTGTCCTATGGCTACACCTTC.

Many counts were recorded for this clonotype. The chain uses TRBV20-1 and TRBJ2-5; D not certain. Germline V CDR1 and CDR2: DFQATT, SNEGSKA (reference sequence). CDR3 length: 14 residues. The germline V and J ends were trimmed by 0 bases and 5 bases, with 13 bases remaining between them. The CDR3 DNA follows: TGCAGTGCTAGAGATCGACGTGCTGGGGAGACCCAGTACTTC. Amino acids: CSARDRRAGETQYF.

The sample holds a few counts of this clonotype. The chain uses TRBV30 and TRBJ2-5; D is unclear. The CDR3 is made up of 13 amino acids. Trimming removed 2 bases from V and 5 bases from J, with 12 bases in between. CDR1 and CDR2 (germline): GTSNPN, SVGIG (reference sequence). The CDR3 DNA follows: TGTGCCTGGAGTCCTCTTTTGCGGGAGACCCAGTACTTC. Amino acids: CAWSPLLRETQYF.